These T cell receptor beta chains were read from a single sample in a study of CD8 T cells in ankylosing spondylitis. TCRdb recomputed calls from the 5' RACE reads with MiXCR, one row per CDR3 protein. The top ten clones hold roughly 3.5% of a sample with more than 500,000 distinct CDR3 sequences, approximately 5.3% of them seen once. The sample comprised blood, either unsorted or a sorted T cell fraction (not recorded which). These receptors were obtained from a male donor with ankylosing spondylitis. Both conserved end residues are part of each CDR3. Part of the rows lack a size; the others show once, few, many or a class for expanded clones.

len: 14
abundance: many
j_gene: TRBJ2-1
v_gene: TRBV20-1
CDR3aa: CSAHGGRLYNEQFF

len: 14
abundance: many
j_gene: TRBJ2-3
v_gene: TRBV10-3
CDR3aa: CAISSVGGTDTQYF

len: 15
abundance: many
j_gene: TRBJ1-1
v_gene: TRBV12-3/TRBV12-4
CDR3aa: CASRPPGGEGTEAFF

len: 13
abundance: many
j_gene: TRBJ1-1
v_gene: TRBV28
CDR3aa: CATRGRVNTEAFF

len: 15
abundance: many
j_gene: TRBJ2-7
v_gene: TRBV6-2/TRBV6-3
CDR3aa: CASNLGLAGTYEQYF

len: 15
abundance: NA
j_gene: TRBJ2-5
v_gene: TRBV6-1
CDR3aa: CASSKLGGLQETQYF

len: 14
abundance: few
j_gene: TRBJ2-1
v_gene: TRBV20-1
CDR3aa: CSAGGVRRNNEQFF

len: 15
abundance: many
j_gene: TRBJ2-3
v_gene: TRBV5-1
CDR3aa: CASSLVGRQANTQYF

len: 17
abundance: many
j_gene: TRBJ2-7
v_gene: TRBV4-2
CDR3aa: CASSQESTGAIQGEQYF

len: 14
abundance: many
j_gene: TRBJ1-5
v_gene: TRBV21-1
CDR3aa: CASSTDRYNQPQHF

len: 14
abundance: many
j_gene: TRBJ1-2
v_gene: TRBV6-1
CDR3aa: CASTRTAANYGYTF

len: 16
abundance: many
j_gene: TRBJ1-6
v_gene: TRBV28
CDR3aa: CASSGQGPVMDSPLHF

len: 14
abundance: few
j_gene: TRBJ2-7
v_gene: TRBV9
CDR3aa: CASSVGGGVYEQYF

len: 14
abundance: many
j_gene: TRBJ1-1
v_gene: TRBV5-1
CDR3aa: CASSLEFIGGEAFF

len: 14
abundance: many
j_gene: TRBJ1-5
v_gene: TRBV9
CDR3aa: CASSVAPSNQPQHF

len: 17
abundance: NA
j_gene: TRBJ2-4
v_gene: TRBV5-5
CDR3aa: CASSLRDVPGAKNIQYF

len: 17
abundance: many
j_gene: TRBJ2-1
v_gene: TRBV6-1
CDR3aa: CASSDRAGFSSYNEQFF

len: 15
abundance: many
j_gene: TRBJ2-7
v_gene: TRBV10-3
CDR3aa: CAISESTGATYEQYF